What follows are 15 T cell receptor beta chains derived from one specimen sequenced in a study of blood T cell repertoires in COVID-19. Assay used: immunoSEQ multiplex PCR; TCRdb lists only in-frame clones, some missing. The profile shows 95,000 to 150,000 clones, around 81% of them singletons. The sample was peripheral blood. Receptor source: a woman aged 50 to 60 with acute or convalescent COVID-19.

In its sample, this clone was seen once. The CDR3 DNA is TGTGCCAGCAGCTTCAGTGGGCAGGGCTACGAGCAGTACTTC. It yields the protein CASSFSGQGYEQYF. The rearrangement links TRBV7-9 to TRBJ2-7, with D perhaps TRBD1 (5 bases). Germline CDR1 is SEHNR and CDR2 is FQNEAQ (reference sequence). V gave up 3 bases and J gave up 3 bases, with 12 bases separating them. CDR3 length: 14 amino acids.

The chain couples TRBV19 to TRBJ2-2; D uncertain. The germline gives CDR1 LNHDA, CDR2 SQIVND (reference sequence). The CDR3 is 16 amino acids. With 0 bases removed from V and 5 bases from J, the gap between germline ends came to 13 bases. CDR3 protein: CASSIESQKKTGELFF. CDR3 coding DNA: TGTGCCAGTAGTATAGAAAGCCAAAAGAAGACCGGGGAGCTGTTTTTT.

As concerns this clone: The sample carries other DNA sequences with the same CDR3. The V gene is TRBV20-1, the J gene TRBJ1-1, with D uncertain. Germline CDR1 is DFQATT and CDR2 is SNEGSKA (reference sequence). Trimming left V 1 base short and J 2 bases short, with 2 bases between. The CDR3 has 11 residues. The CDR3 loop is CSARANTEAFF. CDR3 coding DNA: TGCAGTGCTAGAGCTAACACTGAAGCTTTCTTT.

This CDR3 is CASSPTGAPSEQYF. The CDR3, as DNA: TGTGCCAGCAGCCCGACAGGGGCCCCCTCCGAGCAGTACTTC. This chain joins TRBV4-2 and TRBJ2-7; 8 bases are shared with TRBD1. V gave up 4 bases and J gave up 6 bases; unmatched junction bases: 8. The CDR3 consists of 14 residues. Germline CDR1 is LGHNA and CDR2 is YNFKEQ.

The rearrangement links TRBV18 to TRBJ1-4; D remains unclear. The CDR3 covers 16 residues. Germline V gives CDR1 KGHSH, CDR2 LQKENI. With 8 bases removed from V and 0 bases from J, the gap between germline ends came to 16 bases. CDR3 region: CASAPEGFATNEKLFF. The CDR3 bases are TGTGCCAGCGCCCCGGAGGGCTTTGCAACTAATGAAAAACTGTTTTTT.

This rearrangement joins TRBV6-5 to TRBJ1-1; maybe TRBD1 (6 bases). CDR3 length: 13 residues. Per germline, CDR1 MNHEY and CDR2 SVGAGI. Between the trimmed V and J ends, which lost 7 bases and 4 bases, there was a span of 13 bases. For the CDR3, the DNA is TGTGCCAGCAAGATCGGGACAAGCACTGAAGCTTTCTTT. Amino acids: CASKIGTSTEAFF.

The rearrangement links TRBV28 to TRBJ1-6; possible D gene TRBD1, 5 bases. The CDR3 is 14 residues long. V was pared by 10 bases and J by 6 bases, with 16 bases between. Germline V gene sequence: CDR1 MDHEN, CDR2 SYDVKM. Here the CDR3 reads CATTVGQGNSPLHF. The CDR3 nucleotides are TGTGCCACCACCGTTGGCCAGGGTAATTCACCCCTCCACTTT.

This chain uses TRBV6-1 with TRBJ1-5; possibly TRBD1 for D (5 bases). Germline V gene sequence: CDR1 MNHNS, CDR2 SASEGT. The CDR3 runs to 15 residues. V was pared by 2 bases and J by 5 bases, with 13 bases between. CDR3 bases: TGTGCCAGCAGTGAAAGACGGAGGGGAGATCAGCCCCAGCATTTT. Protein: CASSERRRGDQPQHF.

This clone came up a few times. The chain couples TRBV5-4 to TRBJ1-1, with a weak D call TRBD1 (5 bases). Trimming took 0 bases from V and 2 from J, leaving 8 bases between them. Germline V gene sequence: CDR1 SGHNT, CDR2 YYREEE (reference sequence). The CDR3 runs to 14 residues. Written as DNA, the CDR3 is TGTGCCAGCAGCTTGGCCGACAGAAACACTGAAGCTTTCTTT. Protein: CASSLADRNTEAFF. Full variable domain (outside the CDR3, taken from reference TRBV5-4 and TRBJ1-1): ETGVTQSPTHLIKTRGQQVTLRCSSQSGHNTVSWYQQALGQGPQFIFQYYREEENGRGNFPPRFSGLQFPNYSSELNVNALELDDSALYLCASSLADRNTEAFFGQGTRLTVV.

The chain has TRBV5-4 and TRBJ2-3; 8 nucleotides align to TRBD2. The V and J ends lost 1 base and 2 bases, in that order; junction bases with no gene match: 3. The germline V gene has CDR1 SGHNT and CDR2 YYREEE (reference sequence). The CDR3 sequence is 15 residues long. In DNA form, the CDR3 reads TGTGCCAGCAGCTTGACTAGCGGAACCACAGATACGCAGTATTTT. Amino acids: CASSLTSGTTDTQYF.

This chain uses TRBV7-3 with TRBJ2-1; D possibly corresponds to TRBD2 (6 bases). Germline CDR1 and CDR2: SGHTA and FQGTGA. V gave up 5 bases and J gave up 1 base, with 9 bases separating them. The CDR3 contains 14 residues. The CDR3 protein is CASSLGGSYNEQFF. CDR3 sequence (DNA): TGTGCCAGCAGCCTCGGGGGTTCCTACAATGAGCAGTTCTTC.

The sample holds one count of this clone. Here the CDR3 reads CASRPQRGQSYGYTF. In DNA form, the CDR3 reads TGTGCCAGCAGGCCACAAAGGGGGCAGAGCTATGGCTACACCTTC. The gene calls are TRBV2 and TRBJ1-2; 7 bases align to TRBD1. CDR3 length equals 15 residues. Germline trimming cut 6 bases from V and 4 bases from J; bases unmatched to any gene: 11. The germline gives CDR1 SNHLY, CDR2 FYNNEI.

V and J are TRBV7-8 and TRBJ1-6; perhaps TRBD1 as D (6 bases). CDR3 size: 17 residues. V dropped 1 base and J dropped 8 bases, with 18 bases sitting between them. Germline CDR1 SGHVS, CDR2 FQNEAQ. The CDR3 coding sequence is TGTGCCAGCAGCTTAGAAAACAGACAGGCCGCCCATTCACCCCTCCACTTT. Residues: CASSLENRQAAHSPLHF.

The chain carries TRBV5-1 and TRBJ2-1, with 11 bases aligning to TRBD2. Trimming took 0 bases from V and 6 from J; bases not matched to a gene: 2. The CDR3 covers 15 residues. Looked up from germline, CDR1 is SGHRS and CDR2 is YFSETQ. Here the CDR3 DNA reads TGCGCCAGCAGCTTGGGCCTAGCGGGAGGCAATGAGCAGTTCTTC. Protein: CASSLGLAGGNEQFF.

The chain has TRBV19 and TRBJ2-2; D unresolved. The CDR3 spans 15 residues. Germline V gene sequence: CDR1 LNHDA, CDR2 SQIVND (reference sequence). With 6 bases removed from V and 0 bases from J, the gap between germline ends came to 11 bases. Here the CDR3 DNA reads TGTGCCAGTAGCCTACCAGGATCGAACACCGGGGAGCTGTTTTTT. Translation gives CASSLPGSNTGELFF.